These 27 T cell receptor beta chains came from one sample sequenced in a study of T cells in Graves' hyperthyroidism and ophthalmopathy. The CDR3 regions of TCR beta were amplified from RNA transcripts. RT-PCR in the first round (using the HTBI primer set) targeted the TCR CDR3. TCRdb processed the multiplex PCR reads anew with MiXCR; each CDR3 protein has one entry. Of 490,000 or so distinct CDR3 sequences in the sample, less than 25% were seen once. The material sequenced was blood. These receptor sequences come from a woman between 65 and 79 years old with Graves' ophthalmopathy.

This chain joins TRBV6-2 or TRBV6-3 and TRBJ2-1; D may match TRBD1 or TRBD2 (6 bases each). Germline-derived CDR1 and CDR2 are MNHEY and SVGEGT. CDR3 length equals 12 residues. Between the trimmed V and J ends, which lost 6 bases and 9 bases, there was a span of 12 bases. CDR3 bases: TGTGCCAGCAGCCGTGGAGGGGGTGAGCAGTTCTTC. Its protein is CASSRGGGEQFF.

This clonotype was counted only a few times. A clone one base away is much larger, so this may be a read error. The chain is built from TRBV25-1 and TRBJ1-1, with TRBD1 as a possible D gene (5 bases). The length of the CDR3 is 17 residues. Germline-derived CDR1 and CDR2 are MGHDK and SYGVNS. CDR3 bases: TGTGCCAGCAGTGAATTAGCGGGGACGGGCGGAAACACTGAAGCTTCCTTT. It is translated as CASSELAGTGGNTEASF. Drawing the rest from reference TRBV25-1 and TRBJ1-1, the complete variable domain is EADIYQTPRYLVIGTGKKITLECSQTMGHDKMYWYQQDPGMELHLIHYSYGVNSTEKGDLSSESTVSRIRTEHFPLTLESARPSHTSQYLCASSELAGTGGNTEASFGQGTRLTVV.

This clonotype was picked up a small number of times. The J gene is TRBJ2-1, the V gene TRBV6-1; a weak D match, TRBD2 (5 bases). CDR1 and CDR2 (germline): MNHNS, SASEGT. V gave up 8 bases and J gave up 12 bases, with 14 bases separating them. CDR3 size: 11 residues. As DNA, the CDR3 is TGTGCCAGCCGGGGAGAGGGCGGGCAGTTCTTC. This codes for CASRGEGGQFF.

This clonotype was counted between two and nine times. The chain is built from TRBV9 and TRBJ2-7; TRBD2 agrees at 7 bases. The CDR3 has 17 amino acids. The J segment lost 3 bases and the V segment lost 2 bases, leaving 14 bases of the junction unmatched. The germline V gene encodes CDR1 SGDLS and CDR2 YYNGEE. CDR3 sequence reads: CASSVLGGPMPIYEQYF. The CDR3 region has the DNA TGTGCCAGCAGCGTTTTGGGAGGGCCAATGCCCATCTACGAGCAGTACTTC.

This clonotype has just one count. The CDR3 DNA is TGCAGTGCTTGGGGGACAGTCGATAGGGAGCAGTTCTTC. Translating gives CSAWGTVDREQFF. The rearrangement links TRBV20-1 to TRBJ2-1; TRBD1 agrees at 7 bases. V trimming: 5 bases; J trimming: 10 bases; junction bases outside the gene matches: 11. This CDR3 has 13 residues. Germline V gene sequence: CDR1 DFQATT, CDR2 SNEGSKA (reference sequence).

There are a few counts of this clonotype. The chain couples TRBV5-8 to TRBJ1-2, with TRBD1 matching over 8 bases. CDR3 size: 16 residues. After removal of 0 bases from V and 7 bases from J, the junction contained 11 bases not matched to a gene. Germline V gene lookup returns CDR1 SGHTS and CDR2 YDEGEE. CDR3 nucleotide sequence: TGTGCCAGCAGCTTGGCCGGACGACAGGGGCGTAGTGGCTACACCTTC. Its protein product is CASSLAGRQGRSGYTF.

The rearrangement joins TRBV5-1 to TRBJ2-1, with D possibly being TRBD1 (5 bases). Germline V gene sequence: CDR1 SGHRS, CDR2 YFSETQ. The V end lost 1 base, the J end lost 1 base, and 15 bases lay between the germline ends. The CDR3 contains 17 residues. This CDR3 is CASSLLGASSSYNEQFF. The DNA of the CDR3 is TGCGCCAGCAGCTTGTTAGGGGCCTCTTCATCCTACAATGAGCAGTTCTTC. Full variable domain (rest looked up from reference TRBV5-1 and TRBJ2-1): KAGVTQTPRYLIKTRGQQVTLSCSPISGHRSVSWYQQTPGQGLQFLFEYFSETQRNKGNFPGRFSGRQFSNSRSEMNVSTLELGDSALYLCASSLLGASSSYNEQFFGPGTRLTVL.

This clonotype came up many times. The chain uses TRBV28 and TRBJ2-1; 7 bases line up with TRBD1. The germline V gene has CDR1 MDHEN and CDR2 SYDVKM. The CDR3 totals 14 residues. The V and J ends lost 5 bases and 3 bases, in that order; junction bases with no gene match: 4. The CDR3 DNA sequence: TGTGCCAGCAGTCGAGGGGGCCTCTACAATGAGCAGTTCTTC. Protein sequence: CASSRGGLYNEQFF.

V is TRBV6-1 and J is TRBJ1-2; possible D gene TRBD1, 6 bases. V lost 5 bases and J lost 4, with 14 bases in between. Germline-derived CDR1 and CDR2 are MNHNS and SASEGT. The CDR3 contains 14 residues. The CDR3 loop is CASSTRGLGYGYTF. CDR3 in DNA: TGTGCCAGCAGTACTCGGGGGCTCGGCTATGGCTACACCTTC.

The chain employs TRBV19 and TRBJ1-1, with a possible D match to TRBD1 (5 bases). Trimming left V 1 base short and J 7 bases short, with 13 bases between. Germline V CDR1 and CDR2: LNHDA, SQIVND (reference sequence). The CDR3 has 14 amino acids. The CDR3 DNA reads as TGTGCCAGTAGTATAGTAGCAACAGGCCGTGAAGCTTTCTTT. It encodes CASSIVATGREAFF.

This clonotype came up many times. The rearrangement joins TRBV28 to TRBJ2-1, with D uncertain. Trimming took off 5 bases at V and 2 bases at J, with 16 bases between the two ends. The CDR3 has 16 residues. Germline loops: CDR1 MDHEN, CDR2 SYDVKM. CDR3 DNA sequence: TGTGCCAGCAGTCTCTCTTCGCGTTCCCCCTACAATGAGCAGTTCTTC. Amino acid sequence: CASSLSSRSPYNEQFF.

The table lists this clonotype with many counts. V and J are TRBV12-3 or TRBV12-4 and TRBJ1-2; D remains unclear. Trimming shortened V by 6 bases and J by 4 bases, and 9 bases separated the two germline ends. The length of the CDR3 is 12 residues. This chain's CDR3 is CASSYGPYGYTF. The CDR3 nucleotides are TGTGCCAGCAGCTACGGTCCCTATGGCTACACCTTC.

V usage is TRBV7-3 and J usage is TRBJ2-1; a possible D gene is TRBD2 (6 bases). Looked up from germline, CDR1 is SGHTA and CDR2 is FQGTGA. The CDR3 is 11 amino acids. CDR3 loop: CRTQRELEQFF. In DNA, the CDR3 is TGTCGAACTCAACGGGAGCTTGAGCAGTTCTTC.

The V and J genes are TRBV9 and TRBJ2-7, with 7 bases aligning to TRBD1. With 0 bases clipped from V and 2 bases from J, the junction kept 5 bases outside the gene matches. CDR1 is SGDLS, CDR2 YYNGEE, per germline. The CDR3 extends over 15 amino acids. CDR3 bases: TGTGCCAGCAGCGTAGGTGGAGGACAGGCCTACGAGCAGTACTTC. Amino acid sequence: CASSVGGGQAYEQYF.

The chain is built from TRBV6-5 and TRBJ1-4; no clear D gene. The CDR3 sequence is 14 residues long. Trimming cost V 4 bases and J 8 bases, with 14 bases left between them. Germline-derived CDR1 and CDR2 are MNHEY and SVGAGI. This CDR3 reads CASSSSGRREKLFF. The CDR3 bases are TGTGCCAGCAGTTCCAGCGGAAGGCGCGAAAAACTGTTTTTT.

This clonotype was seen a handful of times. This rearrangement joins TRBV12-3 or TRBV12-4 to TRBJ2-2, with a possible D match to TRBD2 (7 bases). There are 16 residues in the CDR3. The V gene lost 5 bases and the J gene lost 1 base, with 14 bases spanning the gap. The CDR3: CASSPGGGLNTGELFF. The CDR3 bases are TGTGCCAGCAGTCCGGGGGGCGGCCTGAACACCGGGGAGCTGTTTTTT.

This clonotype came up many times. This chain uses TRBV29-1 with TRBJ2-2, with D unclear. V was pared by 7 bases and J by 7 bases, with 13 bases between. The CDR3 contains 12 residues. The germline V gene has CDR1 SQVTM and CDR2 ANQGSEA. The CDR3 DNA sequence: TGCAGCGGTGAGAAAACGGTCGGGGAGCTGTTTTTT. It encodes CSGEKTVGELFF.

Ten or more counts support this clonotype. The chain links TRBV6-5 to TRBJ2-7; possibly TRBD1 for D (5 bases). This CDR3 spans 12 amino acids. The V gene's germline CDR1 is MNHEY and CDR2 SVGAGI. V was cut by 6 bases and J by 6 bases, with 12 bases left in between. This chain's CDR3 is CASSYPQGEQYF. CDR3 sequence (DNA): TGTGCCAGCAGCTATCCCCAGGGCGAGCAGTACTTC.

V is TRBV3-1 and J is TRBJ2-5, with D unresolved. Trimming shortened V by 0 bases and J by 5 bases, and 10 bases separated the two germline ends. Germline V lookup: CDR1 LGHDT, CDR2 YNNKEL (reference sequence). The CDR3 covers 14 residues. This CDR3 reads CASSQDTWMETQYF. CDR3 bases: TGTGCCAGCAGCCAAGATACCTGGATGGAGACCCAGTACTTC.

This chain links TRBV18 with TRBJ2-2; D gene uncertain. The germline V and J ends were trimmed by 3 bases and 6 bases, with 2 bases remaining between them. Germline V CDR1 and CDR2: KGHSH, LQKENI. The length of the CDR3 is 11 residues. CDR3 nucleotides: TGTGCCAGCTCACCGCCCGGGGAGCTGTTTTTT. It is translated as CASSPPGELFF.

This clonotype was detected only a few times. V gene TRBV6-5 combines with J gene TRBJ1-1; a possible D gene is TRBD1 (6 bases). This CDR3 has 15 residues. Germline V gives CDR1 MNHEY, CDR2 SVGAGI. V dropped 0 bases and J dropped 6 bases, with 14 bases sitting between them. The DNA for the CDR3 is TGTGCCAGCAGTTACTCGAATCGGGGGGCATCTGAAGCTTTCTTT. Translated, it gives CASSYSNRGASEAFF.

The rearrangement links TRBV2 to TRBJ1-2; 9 bases are a match to TRBD1. CDR1 and CDR2 (germline): SNHLY, FYNNEI. Losses at the gene ends were 8 bases for V and 1 base for J; bases not matched to a gene: 5. This CDR3 is built from 14 residues. The CDR3 bases are TGTGCCAGCCTGGGACAGGGAGGTAACTATGGCTACACCTTC. It specifies CASLGQGGNYGYTF.

This chain joins TRBV11-3 and TRBJ2-7; possibly TRBD2 for D (5 bases). Per the germline V gene, CDR1 is SGHNT and CDR2 is YENEEA. The CDR3 extends over 15 amino acids. Between the trimmed V and J ends, which lost 8 bases and 7 bases, there was a span of 24 bases. CDR3 in DNA: TGTGCCAGCCTACCCTACGGAGCGGACTCCTTGGAGCAGTACTTC. Protein sequence: CASLPYGADSLEQYF.

The table lists this clonotype with many counts. The DNA of the CDR3 is TGTGCCAGCAGTGTTTCGGGGGCGGGAGTCAATGAGCAGTTCTTC. Amino acids: CASSVSGAGVNEQFF. This chain connects TRBV2 to TRBJ2-1; TRBD2 might be the D (7 bases). Germline lookup yields CDR1 SNHLY and CDR2 FYNNEI. CDR3 length: 15 residues. V dropped 4 bases and J dropped 6 bases, with 16 bases sitting between them.

This clonotype has a count of ten or more. V usage is TRBV7-9 and J usage is TRBJ2-3; tentatively, D is TRBD2 (5 bases). The CDR3 is made up of 15 amino acids. The germline V gene encodes CDR1 SEHNR and CDR2 FQNEAQ (reference sequence). V lost 1 base and J 3 bases, leaving 11 bases between the germline ends. In DNA form, the CDR3 reads TGTGCCAGCAGCTTAGGAAGCGGCGGGACAGATACGCAGTATTTT. Amino acid sequence: CASSLGSGGTDTQYF.

At least ten counts were recorded for this clonotype. V and J are TRBV6-2 or TRBV6-3 and TRBJ2-7, with D tentatively TRBD1 (5 bases). Trimming removed 7 bases from V and 0 bases from J, with 19 bases in between. Germline CDR1 is MNHEY and CDR2 is SVGEGT. This CDR3 spans 16 amino acids. The CDR3 DNA is TGTGCCAGCAACCAACCTGACAGATACTACTCCTACGAGCAGTACTTC. Translating gives CASNQPDRYYSYEQYF.

In its sample, this clonotype was seen many times. This chain joins TRBV28 and TRBJ2-7; TRBD2 agrees at 7 bases. Germline V gene data show CDR1 as MDHEN and CDR2 as SYDVKM. The CDR3 runs 12 residues. The V gene end was trimmed by 8 bases and the J gene end by 3 bases; junction bases not matched to a gene: 4. The chain's CDR3 is CASSAGDYEQYF. In nucleotides, the CDR3 is TGTGCCAGCTCTGCGGGGGACTACGAGCAGTACTTC.